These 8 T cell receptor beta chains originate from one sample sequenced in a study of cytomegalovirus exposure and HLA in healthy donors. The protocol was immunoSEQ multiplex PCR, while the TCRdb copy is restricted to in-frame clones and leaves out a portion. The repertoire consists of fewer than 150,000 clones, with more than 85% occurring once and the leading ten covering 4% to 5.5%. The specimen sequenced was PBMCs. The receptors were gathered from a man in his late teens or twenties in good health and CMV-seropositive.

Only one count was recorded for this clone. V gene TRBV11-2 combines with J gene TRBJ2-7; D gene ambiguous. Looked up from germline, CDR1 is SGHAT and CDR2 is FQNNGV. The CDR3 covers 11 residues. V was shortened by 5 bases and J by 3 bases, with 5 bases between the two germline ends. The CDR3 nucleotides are TGTGCCAGCAGCCAAATCTACGAGCAGTACTTC. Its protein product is CASSQIYEQYF.

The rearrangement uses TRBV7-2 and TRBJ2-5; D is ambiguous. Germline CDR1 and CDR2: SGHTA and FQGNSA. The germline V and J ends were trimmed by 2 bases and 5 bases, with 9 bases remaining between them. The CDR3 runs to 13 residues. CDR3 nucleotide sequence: TGTGCCAGCAGCTTAAGAGGCGCGGAGACCCAGTACTTC. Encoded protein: CASSLRGAETQYF.

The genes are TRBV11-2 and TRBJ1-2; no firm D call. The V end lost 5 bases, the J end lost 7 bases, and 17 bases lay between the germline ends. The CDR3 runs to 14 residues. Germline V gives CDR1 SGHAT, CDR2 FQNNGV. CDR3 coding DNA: TGTGCCAGCAGCCCTGGGCTTGGGGAGAGTGGCTACACCTTC. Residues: CASSPGLGESGYTF.

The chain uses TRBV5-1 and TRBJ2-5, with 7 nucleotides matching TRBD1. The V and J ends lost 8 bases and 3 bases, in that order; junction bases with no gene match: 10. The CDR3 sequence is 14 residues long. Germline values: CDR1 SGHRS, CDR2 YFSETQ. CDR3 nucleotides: TGCGCCAGTACCCGACAGGGTGGGGAAGAGACCCAGTACTTC. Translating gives CASTRQGGEETQYF.

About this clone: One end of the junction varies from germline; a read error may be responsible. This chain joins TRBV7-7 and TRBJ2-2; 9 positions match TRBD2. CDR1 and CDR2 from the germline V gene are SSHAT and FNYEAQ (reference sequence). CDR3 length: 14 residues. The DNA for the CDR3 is TGTGCTAGCAGAGCCGGGACTAGCCCCGGGGAGCTGTTTTTT. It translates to CASRAGTSPGELFF.

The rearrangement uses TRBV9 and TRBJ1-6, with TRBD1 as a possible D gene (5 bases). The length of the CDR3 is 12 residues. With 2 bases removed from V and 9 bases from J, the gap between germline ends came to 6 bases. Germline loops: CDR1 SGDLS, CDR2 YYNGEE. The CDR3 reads CASSVGASPLHF. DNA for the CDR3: TGTGCCAGCAGCGTTGGGGCTTCACCCCTCCACTTT.

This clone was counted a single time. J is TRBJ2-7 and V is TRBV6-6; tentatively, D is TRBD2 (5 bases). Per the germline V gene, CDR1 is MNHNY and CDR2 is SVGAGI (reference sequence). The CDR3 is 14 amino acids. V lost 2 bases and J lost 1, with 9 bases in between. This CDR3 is CASSYIGGSYEQYF. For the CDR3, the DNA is TGTGCCAGCAGTTACATTGGAGGTTCCTACGAGCAGTACTTC.

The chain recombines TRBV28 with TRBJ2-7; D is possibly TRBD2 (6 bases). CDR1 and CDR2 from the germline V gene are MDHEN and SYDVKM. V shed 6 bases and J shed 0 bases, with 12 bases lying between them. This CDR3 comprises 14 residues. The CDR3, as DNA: TGTGCCAGCAGCCTATGGGAGGACTCCTACGAGCAGTACTTC. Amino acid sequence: CASSLWEDSYEQYF.